This T cell receptor (beta chain) came from a study of blood T cell repertoires in COVID-19. On the study more broadly: COVID-19 samples, acute and convalescent, were from the United States, Italy and Spain. PBMCs, B-cell-depleted T cells, or T cells provided the cDNA or gDNA that made up the material.

Seattle's enrolled individuals joined amid active infection and were then monitored longitudinally. This clone was found once. As originally analysed: Reference gene primer amplification gave nucleated cell count estimates. The data were produced by immunoSEQ multiplex PCR, yet TCRdb's version contains in-frame clones alone and is incomplete. That table is the source of V, J and clone size, and D and trimming were worked out from the DNA. The data show about 38,000 clones, around 90% seen once. V dropped 3 bases and J dropped 9 bases, with 11 bases sitting between them. Germline CDR1 and CDR2: MNHEY and SMNVEV (reference sequence). The CDR3 consists of 13 residues.

Sequencing was done on a sample of peripheral blood. The chain has TRBV27 and TRBJ2-2; possible D gene TRBD2, 6 bases. This TCR was sampled from a man in his fifties or sixties with COVID-19, enrolled during active disease. The DNA for the CDR3 is TGTGCCAGCAGTTTTGGGGGGAGTAGGGAGCTGTTTTTT. Its translation is CASSFGGSRELFF.